Below, 3 T cell receptor beta chains from the same sample are listed, as sequenced in a study of PD-L1 blockade in urothelial cancer (dated by TCRdb to 2016 to 2017). The library relied on the immunoSEQ multiplex PCR assay. What TCRdb holds here is the immuneACCESS table cut down to in-frame rearrangements. Part of the clones is not present; checked against another copy, under half of the missing clones reflect an unresolved V gene, and the others are unexplained. The sample yields roughly 24,000 clones; 70% to 90% were counted once. 25% to 40% of the sample is in the top ten clones. Sequencing was performed on PBMCs, taken around atezolizumab (anti-PD-L1) treatment. These receptors were obtained from a man between 60 and 70 years old with urothelial cancer.

This clone was counted once. This CDR3 is CASSLTSGNHNEQFF. CDR3 bases: TGCGCCAGCAGCTTGACTAGCGGGAACCACAATGAGCAGTTCTTC. This chain connects TRBV5-1 to TRBJ2-1; 10 nucleotides align to TRBD2. Germline-derived CDR1 and CDR2 are SGHRS and YFSETQ. This CDR3 spans 15 amino acids. V shed 1 base, J shed 5 bases, and the junction held 3 bases outside the gene matches.

This clone was found a few times. The V gene is TRBV4-1, the J gene TRBJ2-1, with TRBD2 identical over 10 bases. The CDR3 consists of 17 residues. Germline CDR1 MGHRA, CDR2 YSYEKL. Trimming cost V 6 bases and J 8 bases; bases outside gene matches: 16. For the CDR3, the DNA is TGCGCCAGCAGAGAGCGGGAGGGCCTCCCCTCTACATATGAGCAGTTCTTC. It codes for CASREREGLPSTYEQFF.

V and J are TRBV9 and TRBJ2-3; no reliable D call. The ends were cut back, 0 bases at V and 0 bases at J, with 11 bases in the middle. This CDR3 comprises 16 residues. Germline lookup yields CDR1 SGDLS and CDR2 YYNGEE. The CDR3 reads CASSVVGTSSTDTQYF. The CDR3 bases are TGTGCCAGCAGCGTAGTTGGCACCTCTAGCACAGATACGCAGTATTTT.